The rows below give T cell receptor beta chains drawn from one sample of a study of cytomegalovirus exposure and HLA in healthy donors. TCRdb keeps only in-frame clones here, not all; method: immunoSEQ multiplex PCR. The repertoire consists of under 95,000 clones, with roughly 91% occurring once and the leading ten covering approximately 2.2%. The sample consisted of PBMCs. The receptor source for this set is a young man in good health and CMV-seronegative. Both conserved end residues are part of each CDR3. A D gene is named only where the DNA matches it firmly. Clone size is shown for a subset of rows, as once, few, many or a class of expanded clone.

v_call	d_call	clone_size	j_call	cdr3_aa	cdr3_nt
TRBV6-4	TRBD1	NA	TRBJ2-1	CASSDGTGAYNEQFF	TGTGCCAGCAGTGACGGGACAGGGGCATACAATGAGCAGTTCTTC
TRBV6-4	NA	NA	TRBJ2-2	CASTPSPGTGELFF	TGTGCCAGCACTCCCTCCCCGGGGACCGGGGAGCTGTTTTTT
TRBV6-5	NA	NA	TRBJ1-3	CASSSRGLLGNTIYF	TGTGCCAGCAGTTCGCGCGGGTTACTTGGAAACACCATATATTTT
TRBV6-1	NA	NA	TRBJ2-7	CASSEWHRVHEQYF	TGTGCCAGCAGTGAATGGCACAGGGTCCACGAGCAGTACTTC
TRBV7-8	NA	NA	TRBJ1-2	CASSFTGLHYGYTF	TGTGCCAGCAGCTTCACAGGGCTTCACTATGGCTACACCTTC
TRBV5-4	TRBD2	NA	TRBJ2-5	CASSLAVLAGGPTQETQYF	TGTGCCAGCAGCTTGGCCGTGTTAGCGGGGGGCCCTACCCAAGAGACCCAGTACTTC
TRBV10-3	TRBD1	NA	TRBJ1-2	CAISGTGPSNYGYTF	TGTGCCATCAGCGGGACAGGCCCGAGTAACTATGGCTACACCTTC
TRBV7-2	NA	once	TRBJ1-2	CATRSGANWDGYTF	TGTGCCACCCGTTCAGGGGCAAACTGGGATGGCTACACCTTC
TRBV6-1	NA	few	TRBJ2-7	CASRPTGREQYF	TGTGCCAGCAGGCCTACAGGCCGGGAGCAGTACTTC
TRBV30	TRBD1	NA	TRBJ2-7	CAWSVVGGGYEQYF	TGTGCCTGGAGTGTGGTAGGGGGCGGGTACGAGCAGTACTTC
TRBV19	TRBD1	NA	TRBJ1-2	CASSGHRGWGYTF	TGTGCCAGTAGTGGACACAGGGGTTGGGGCTACACCTTC
TRBV6-1	TRBD2	NA	TRBJ2-5	CASRWTSGYQETQYF	TGTGCCAGCAGATGGACTAGCGGGTACCAAGAGACCCAGTACTTC
TRBV19	NA	few	TRBJ1-3	CASTTPRTTTGNTIYF	TGTGCCAGTACCACGCCCCGAACAACAACTGGAAACACCATATATTTT
TRBV2	TRBD1	NA	TRBJ2-1	CASKPLTGLNEQFF	TGTGCCAGCAAACCCTTGACAGGGCTGAATGAGCAGTTCTTC
TRBV5-1	TRBD1	NA	TRBJ2-2	CASSVGQSNTGELFF	TGCGCCAGCAGCGTGGGACAGTCGAACACCGGGGAGCTGTTTTTT
TRBV10-3	NA	NA	TRBJ2-5	CAISVQGAETQYF	TGTGCCATCAGTGTACAGGGCGCCGAGACCCAGTACTTC
TRBV19	TRBD1	NA	TRBJ1-4	CASTTGGAKKLFF	TGTGCCAGTACGACAGGGGGCGCGAAAAAACTGTTTTTT
TRBV5-1	NA	NA	TRBJ2-7	CASRVVGQLTSYEQYF	TGCGCCAGCAGGGTGGTGGGACAACTAACCTCCTACGAGCAGTACTTC
TRBV7-8	NA	NA	TRBJ2-1	CASSLARTSPNEQFF	TGTGCCAGCAGCTTAGCTAGGACTTCACCTAATGAGCAGTTCTTC
TRBV14	TRBD1	NA	TRBJ2-5	CASSHSDRGETQYF	TGTGCCAGCAGCCATTCGGACAGGGGGGAGACCCAGTACTTC
TRBV10-1	TRBD2	NA	TRBJ2-2	CASSESKTSGTGELFF	TGCGCCAGCAGTGAGTCGAAGACTAGCGGAACCGGGGAGCTGTTTTTT
TRBV4-1	TRBD2	NA	TRBJ2-3	CASSQKPPGLAVTDTQYF	TGCGCCAGCAGCCAGAAACCACCGGGACTAGCGGTCACAGATACGCAGTATTTT
TRBV7-2	NA	few	TRBJ2-7	CASSLGASVSYEQYF	TGTGCCAGCAGCTTAGGGGCTAGCGTCTCCTACGAGCAGTACTTC
TRBV30	NA	once	TRBJ2-7	CAWSLLGHYEQYF	TGTGCCTGGAGTTTGTTAGGACACTACGAGCAGTACTTC
TRBV28	TRBD2	once	TRBJ2-7	CASSLPSGYEQYF	TGTGCCAGCAGTTTACCTAGCGGCTACGAGCAGTACTTC
TRBV10-2	TRBD1	NA	TRBJ1-1	CASSEPWDRPRTEAFF	TGCGCCAGCAGTGAGCCCTGGGACAGGCCGCGGACTGAAGCTTTCTTT
TRBV28	NA	once	TRBJ2-3	CASLERDTDTQYF	TGTGCCAGCCTGGAGCGAGACACAGATACGCAGTATTTT
TRBV10-1	TRBD1	NA	TRBJ1-6	CASSGWQGGHNSPLHF	TGCGCCAGCAGTGGTTGGCAGGGGGGCCATAATTCACCCCTCCACTTT
TRBV11-2	NA	NA	TRBJ1-3	CASSLARGSSGNTIYF	TGTGCCAGCAGCTTAGCCAGGGGAAGCTCTGGAAACACCATATATTTT
TRBV7-6	NA	NA	TRBJ1-1	CASSLGPLRTEAFF	TGTGCCAGCAGCTTAGGTCCCTTACGGACTGAAGCTTTCTTT
TRBV18	NA	NA	TRBJ1-5	CASSPNGSDQPQHF	TGTGCCAGCTCACCAAACGGGAGCGATCAGCCCCAGCATTTT
TRBV6-5	NA	NA	TRBJ2-7	CASRKTEQIEQYF	TGTGCCAGCAGGAAGACCGAACAGATCGAGCAGTACTTC
TRBV7-6	NA	NA	TRBJ1-6	CASSLSRVNSPLHF	TGTGCCAGCAGCTTATCCAGGGTCAATTCACCCCTCCACTTT
TRBV2	TRBD1	once	TRBJ2-5	CASSGDRETQYF	TGTGCCAGCAGTGGGGACAGGGAGACCCAGTACTTC
TRBV5-1	TRBD1	once	TRBJ2-2	CASSLAQGAAGELFF	TGCGCCAGCAGCTTGGCTCAGGGGGCAGCCGGGGAGCTGTTTTTT
TRBV5-5	NA	NA	TRBJ2-1	CASSPDLYSYNEQFF	TGTGCCAGCAGCCCTGACTTATACTCCTACAATGAGCAGTTCTTC
TRBV6-1	NA	once	TRBJ2-7	CASRKTEQIEQYF	TGTGCCAGCAGGAAGACCGAACAGATCGAGCAGTACTTC
TRBV7-4	TRBD2	NA	TRBJ2-4	CASSSNQGLAGGKNIQYF	TGTGCCAGCAGCTCCAACCAGGGACTAGCGGGAGGTAAAAACATTCAGTACTTC
TRBV5-1	NA	NA	TRBJ1-1	CASTATPQNTEAFF	TGCGCCAGCACCGCGACACCACAGAACACTGAAGCTTTCTTT
TRBV28	NA	NA	TRBJ2-7	CASSPVLVTDYEQYF	TGTGCCAGCAGCCCCGTGTTGGTCACTGACTACGAGCAGTACTTC